What follows describes a single T cell receptor beta chain. What it recognizes is unknown. A universal primer site came from template switching; cDNA carried unique molecular identifiers. From the 5' RACE reads, TCRdb called clonotypes with MiXCR, one entry per CDR3 protein. The table lists 1.5 million to 2 million distinct CDR3 sequences, roughly a third of them singletons. The data belong to a study of identical twins. Study-wide results and limits: Cord blood beta clonotypes present at high abundance carried fewer insertions; no such pattern appeared in memory repertoires. Models predicted less out-of-frame TCR alpha sharing in monozygotic twins than was found.

Source material: cord blood. The TCR originated in a newborn girl in good health.

The CDR3 region has the DNA TGTGCCAGCAGTTACGCGACGGGAGGGCCGAGTGAGCAGTTCTTC. This encodes CASSYATGGPSEQFF. The chain has TRBV6-6 and TRBJ2-1; 8 bases are shared with TRBD2. This CDR3 region has 15 residues. CDR1 and CDR2 (germline): MNHNY, SVGAGI (reference sequence). V gave up 2 bases and J gave up 9 bases; unmatched junction bases: 9.